This note documents a single T cell receptor beta chain sequence. Its antigen has not been determined. No much larger clone is present one base from it, and per-base qualities are unavailable. The treatment or condition label for this specimen denotes: allogeneic hematopoietic cell transplantation with graft depleted of TCRalphabeta T cells and CD19 B cells. Transplant recipients were children who received TCRalphabeta/CD19-depleted allogeneic hematopoietic cell grafts. Here V drops 5 bases and J drops 2 bases, and the junction holds 7 bases not matched to any gene. From the cysteine through the phenylalanine, the CDR3 covers 15 amino acids. Only the CDR3 DNA stays, 45 bases, in frame from base 1. Looking up the germline V gene yields CDR1 ENHRY and CDR2 SYGVKD. The data stem from a study of T-cell reconstitution after alpha-beta-depleted transplantation in children (TCRdb year 2016). Study-wide context: Using TCR repertoire profiling, the study quantitatively followed how T-cell immune reconstitution unfolded in children after TCRalphabeta/CD19-depleted allogeneic hematopoietic cell transplantation. Overall study results and their limits: Hyperexpanded clone frequencies declined over subsequent months; after one year, T-cell counts and TCRbeta diversity were mostly attributed to newly produced T cells. Apparently early alphabetaT-cell count recovery about two months after transplant reportedly relied on only several hundred rapidly expanded clones derived from non-depleted graft cells. In some patients, the high TCRbeta diversity seen at day 60 was put down to recipient T cells and intrathymic progenitors that had survived conditioning.

The protocol used for the library was PCR. The sequencing machine was an Illumina HiSeq 2500. Molecular barcoding was employed in the preparation of TCR libraries, with unique molecular identifiers being used to normalize TCRbeta repertoire quantification. TCRdb ran its own pipeline on the public reads, namely fastp trimming at Q25 and MiXCR clone calling, and kept in-frame beta chains. All rows with the same CDR3 protein become a single entry with the most common DNA and genes. In this sample the table shows around 580,000 distinct CDR3 sequences, over 25% of which occur a single time. The ten largest clonotypes hold under 45% of the sample.

The chain uses TRBV10-3 and TRBJ2-3, and TRBD1 matches 7 of the central bases. The clonotype comes from a boy in the first two years of life with Wiskott-Aldrich syndrome, due to receive a stem cell transplant. The sample in question was PBMCs, obtained before TCRalphabeta/CD19-depleted stem cell transplant. Read as DNA, the sequence is TGTGCCATCAGTCAAGACAGGGCCCACACAGATACGCAGTATTTT. This translates into CAISQDRAHTDTQYF.